This TCR beta chain emerged from a study of blood T cell repertoires in COVID-19. Clones were sequenced by immunoSEQ multiplex PCR, and TCRdb holds only the in-frame ones, with some missing. The top ten clones hold roughly 1.3% of a sample with under 350,000 clones, around 87% of them seen once. Germline values: CDR1 SGHRS, CDR2 YFSETQ. The CDR3 runs to 16 residues. V lost 2 bases and J lost 0, with 12 bases in between. The chain carries TRBV5-1 and TRBJ1-3, with D possibly matching TRBD1 (5 bases). The TCR originated in a man in his 70s with acute or convalescent COVID-19. Sequencing was performed on peripheral blood. The CDR3 bases are TGCGCCAGCAGCTTTGGACAAGCCCTCTCTGGAAACACCATATATTTT. Translated: CASSFGQALSGNTIYF. Full variable domain (outside the CDR3, taken from reference TRBV5-1 and TRBJ1-3): KAGVTQTPRYLIKTRGQQVTLSCSPISGHRSVSWYQQTPGQGLQFLFEYFSETQRNKGNFPGRFSGRQFSNSRSEMNVSTLELGDSALYLCASSFGQALSGNTIYFGEGSWLTVV.